These 16 T cell receptor beta chains originate from one sample sequenced in a study of graft-versus-host responses after intestinal transplantation. Sequencing used immunoSEQ multiplex PCR; TCRdb keeps in-frame clones, though not all of them. Of fewer than 150,000 clones listed, more than 80% are singletons. No antigen has been assigned to these receptors. The specimen comprised unstimulated CD4+ T cells sorted from spleen or lymph node cells, sampled before intestinal transplant. These receptors all come from a human donor who received an intestinal transplant.

V gene TRBV7-2 combines with J gene TRBJ1-3, with TRBD1 identical over 9 bases. J gave up 7 bases and V 1 base, and 5 bases lay outside the gene matches. CDR1 is SGHTA and CDR2 is FQGNSA in the germline V gene. This CDR3 contains 15 residues. This CDR3 is CASSLVTGGANTIYF. The CDR3 region has the DNA TGTGCCAGCAGCTTAGTCACAGGGGGCGCGAACACCATATATTTT.

The rearrangement uses TRBV9 and TRBJ2-6; 7 bases fit TRBD2. The CDR3 is made up of 18 amino acids. Germline-derived CDR1 and CDR2 are SGDLS and YYNGEE. With 1 base clipped from V and 1 base from J, the junction kept 8 bases outside the gene matches. The CDR3 DNA reads TGTGCCAGCAGCGTAAGCCCAGCGGGGTTTTCTGGGGCCAACGTCCTGACTTTC. As protein: CASSVSPAGFSGANVLTF.

This clone came up a few times. The J gene is TRBJ2-3, the V gene TRBV9; TRBD1 is a possible D gene (6 bases). The V gene's germline CDR1 is SGDLS and CDR2 YYNGEE. The CDR3 extends over 13 amino acids. Trimming shortened V by 3 bases and J by 6 bases, and 11 bases separated the two germline ends. This CDR3 reads CASSATGSDTQYF. The CDR3 bases are TGTGCCAGCAGCGCAACAGGGTCTGATACGCAGTATTTT.

The genes are TRBV2 and TRBJ1-4, with D maybe TRBD1 (5 bases). The CDR3 totals 13 residues. The V and J ends lost 6 bases and 5 bases respectively, with 10 bases between them. The germline V gene has CDR1 SNHLY and CDR2 FYNNEI. This CDR3 reads CASRGETNEKLFF. As DNA, the CDR3 is TGTGCCAGCAGGGGGGAAACAAATGAAAAACTGTTTTTT.

This chain joins TRBV28 and TRBJ1-5; D not resolved. The CDR3 consists of 16 residues. Germline V gives CDR1 MDHEN, CDR2 SYDVKM. Trimming pared 3 bases from V and 1 base from J, leaving 13 bases between. The CDR3 is CASSFKGARSNQPQHF. The CDR3 bases are TGTGCCAGCAGTTTCAAGGGCGCGAGGAGCAATCAGCCCCAGCATTTT.

This sequence joins TRBV18 and TRBJ2-1, with 10 bases matching TRBD1. This CDR3 contains 16 residues. Germline V gives CDR1 KGHSH, CDR2 LQKENI. J was trimmed by 5 bases and V by 4 bases; bases with no gene match: 8. CDR3 DNA: TGTGCCAGCTCACGATCCGGGACAGGGGTCCACAATGAGCAGTTCTTC. This gives the protein CASSRSGTGVHNEQFF.

The chain recombines TRBV9 with TRBJ2-2; maybe TRBD1 (6 bases). This CDR3 is 15 amino acids long. Germline lookup yields CDR1 SGDLS and CDR2 YYNGEE. Between the trimmed V and J ends, which lost 2 bases and 3 bases, there was a span of 11 bases. CDR3 in amino acids: CASSVSGADTGELFF. The CDR3 DNA reads TGTGCCAGCAGCGTTTCAGGGGCGGACACCGGGGAGCTGTTTTTT. The variable domain in full, completed from reference TRBV9 and TRBJ2-2, reads DSGVTQTPKHLITATGQRVTLRCSPRSGDLSVYWYQQSLDQGLQFLIQYYNGEERAKGNILERFSAQQFPDLHSELNLSSLELGDSALYFCASSVSGADTGELFFGEGSRLTVL.

The chain recombines TRBV5-4 with TRBJ2-6; a weak D match, TRBD2 (7 bases). The germline gives CDR1 SGHNT, CDR2 YYREEE (reference sequence). The CDR3 is 18 residues long. Trimming stripped 4 bases from V and 2 bases from J, with 19 bases between. CDR3 in DNA: TGTGCCAGCAGCCTACACGGGGGCGCGGGGGCTGGGGCCAACGTCCTGACTTTC. Protein product: CASSLHGGAGAGANVLTF.

The chain links TRBV2 to TRBJ1-5; D not resolved. The V gene's germline CDR1 is SNHLY and CDR2 FYNNEI. With 7 bases removed from V and 3 bases from J, the gap between germline ends came to 7 bases. The CDR3 extends over 12 amino acids. CDR3 amino acids: CASTGNNQPQHF. The CDR3 coding sequence is TGTGCCAGCACGGGAAACAATCAGCCCCAGCATTTT. Combining the CDR3 with reference TRBV2 and TRBJ1-5 gives the whole variable domain EPEVTQTPSHQVTQMGQEVILRCVPISNHLYFYWYRQILGQKVEFLVSFYNNEISEKSEIFDDQFSVERPDGSNFTLKIRSTKLEDSAMYFCASTGNNQPQHFGDGTRLSIL.

The chain links TRBV4-2 to TRBJ2-3; no clear D. The germline V and J ends were trimmed by 1 base and 4 bases, with 6 bases remaining between them. Germline CDR1 reads LGHNA; CDR2 reads YNFKEQ. CDR3 length: 13 amino acids. CDR3 sequence: CASSQASADTQYF. CDR3 nucleotides: TGTGCCAGCAGCCAAGCGTCCGCAGATACGCAGTATTTT.

The rearrangement joins TRBV7-9 to TRBJ1-3; TRBD1 matches at 10 bases. The CDR3 is 16 residues long. The J segment lost 6 bases and the V segment lost 7 bases, leaving 12 bases of the junction unmatched. Germline CDR1 SEHNR, CDR2 FQNEAQ (reference sequence). CDR3: CASNSRQGATLNTIYF. DNA of the CDR3: TGTGCCAGCAACTCTAGACAGGGGGCGACTTTAAACACCATATATTTT.

This clone was observed once. The chain joins TRBV10-1 to TRBJ2-2; a weak D match, TRBD2 (5 bases). The V gene lost 3 bases and the J gene lost 8 bases, with 13 bases spanning the gap. The CDR3 is 14 amino acids. CDR1 and CDR2 (germline): WNHNN, SYGVQD (reference sequence). The CDR3 reads CASSDTRGGGELFF. CDR3 nucleotides: TGCGCCAGCAGTGATACACGGGGTGGAGGGGAGCTGTTTTTT.

V and J are TRBV6-1 and TRBJ2-4, with D possibly matching TRBD1 (5 bases). Germline V CDR1 and CDR2: MNHNS, SASEGT. Trimming stripped 0 bases from V and 13 bases from J, with 16 bases between. The CDR3 runs to 14 residues. CDR3 sequence (DNA): TGTGCCAGCAGTGAAGCGTGGGCAGGGCAAGGACAGTACTTC. Translating gives CASSEAWAGQGQYF.

The CDR3 region has the DNA TGTGCCAGCAGCCGTCCCGGGACAGGAAACAATGAGCAGTTCTTC. Its protein is CASSRPGTGNNEQFF. The chain joins TRBV5-5 to TRBJ2-1; the match to TRBD1 covers 8 bases. CDR1 is SGHKS, CDR2 YYEKEE, per germline (reference sequence). V gave up 4 bases and J gave up 5 bases; unmatched junction bases: 8. The CDR3 is 15 residues long.

The chain has TRBV7-9 and TRBJ1-6; D gene unclear. CDR1 and CDR2 (germline): SEHNR, FQNEAQ (reference sequence). The V and J ends lost 0 bases and 7 bases respectively, with 10 bases between them. This CDR3 region has 15 residues. In DNA form, the CDR3 reads TGTGCCAGCAGCTTAGCGCCCCGGGCGAATTCACCCCTCCACTTT. It specifies CASSLAPRANSPLHF.

The V and J genes are TRBV5-1 and TRBJ2-5, with 7 positions matching TRBD1. The germline CDR1 and CDR2 sequences are SGHRS and YFSETQ. The CDR3 is made up of 18 amino acids. J gave up 0 bases and V 2 bases, and 13 bases lay outside the gene matches. Here the CDR3 reads CASSLGQASKPYQETQYF. The DNA of the CDR3 is TGCGCCAGCAGCTTAGGACAGGCTTCCAAGCCGTACCAAGAGACCCAGTACTTC.